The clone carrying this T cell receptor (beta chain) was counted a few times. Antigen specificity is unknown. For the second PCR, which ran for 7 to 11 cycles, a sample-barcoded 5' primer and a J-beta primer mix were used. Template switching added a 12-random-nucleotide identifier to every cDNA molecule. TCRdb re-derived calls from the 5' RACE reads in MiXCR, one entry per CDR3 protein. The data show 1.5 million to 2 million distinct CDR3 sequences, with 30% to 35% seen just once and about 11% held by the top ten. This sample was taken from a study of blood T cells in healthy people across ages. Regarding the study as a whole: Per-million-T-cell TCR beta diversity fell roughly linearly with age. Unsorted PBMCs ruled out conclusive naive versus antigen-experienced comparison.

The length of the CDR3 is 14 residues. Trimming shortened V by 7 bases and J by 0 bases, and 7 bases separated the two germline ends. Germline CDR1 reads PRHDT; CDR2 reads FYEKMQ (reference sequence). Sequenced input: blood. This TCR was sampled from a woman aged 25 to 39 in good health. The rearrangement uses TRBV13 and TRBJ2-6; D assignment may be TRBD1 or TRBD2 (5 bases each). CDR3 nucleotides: TGTGCCAGCAAGAGGGGCTCTGGGGCCAACGTCCTGACTTTC. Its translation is CASKRGSGANVLTF.